The 10 T cell receptor beta chains reported below all come from one sample, sequenced in a study of naive and memory T cell subsets. The beta constant-region primer was an equimolar mix of two oligonucleotides covering TRBC1 and TRBC2. Each CDR3 protein gets one entry after TCRdb re-called the UMI-ligation and nested PCR reads with MiXCR. The sample includes 130,000 to 150,000 distinct CDR3 sequences, approximately 17% of them seen just once. Sequenced sample: naive CD4+ T cells from blood. The receptors shown here come from a human donor in good health.

This clonotype has ten or more counts. This chain connects TRBV19 to TRBJ2-5, with D possibly TRBD1 on 5 matching bases. CDR3 length: 13 residues. CDR1 and CDR2 (germline): LNHDA, SQIVND (reference sequence). Trimming stripped 3 bases from V and 2 bases from J, with 7 bases between. The CDR3 nucleotides read TGTGCCAGTAGTATCAGGGTTCAAGAGACCCAGTACTTC. It translates to CASSIRVQETQYF. Variable domain in full (rest from reference TRBV19 and TRBJ2-5): DGGITQSPKYLFRKEGQNVTLSCEQNLNHDAMYWYRQDPGQGLRLIYYSQIVNDFQKGDIAEGYSVSREKKESFPLTVTSAQKNPTAFYLCASSIRVQETQYFGPGTRLLVL.

This chain uses TRBV28 with TRBJ2-5; D is ambiguous. CDR3 length: 15 residues. The germline V gene encodes CDR1 MDHEN and CDR2 SYDVKM. V lost 6 bases, J lost 5 bases, and 19 bases lay in between. CDR3 protein: CASRTLEGKSETQYF. Here the CDR3 DNA reads TGTGCCAGCAGAACCCTGGAAGGGAAGTCGGAGACCCAGTACTTC.

There are many counts of this clonotype. The chain has TRBV28 and TRBJ2-7; 7 nucleotides line up with TRBD1. The CDR3 extends over 15 amino acids. With 6 bases clipped from V and 3 bases from J, the junction kept 11 bases outside the gene matches. Germline lookup yields CDR1 MDHEN and CDR2 SYDVKM. The CDR3 DNA reads as TGTGCCAGCAGGTCGACGGGACAGATGTTCTACGAGCAGTACTTC. Encoded protein: CASRSTGQMFYEQYF.

The rearrangement links TRBV18 to TRBJ2-1; TRBD1 matches 11 bases. This CDR3 spans 14 amino acids. From germline, CDR1 is KGHSH and CDR2 LQKENI. V trimming: 3 bases; J trimming: 6 bases; junction bases outside the gene matches: 1. The CDR3 loop reads CASSPGQGVNEQFF. The CDR3 bases are TGTGCCAGCTCACCGGGACAGGGGGTCAATGAGCAGTTCTTC.

The chain links TRBV24-1 to TRBJ2-1, with D unclear. The CDR3 sequence is 13 residues long. V was shortened by 4 bases and J by 5 bases, with 8 bases between the two germline ends. In germline, CDR1 is KGHDR, CDR2 SFDVKD. The CDR3 reads CATSDYLNNEQFF. CDR3 DNA: TGTGCCACCAGTGACTACCTAAACAATGAGCAGTTCTTC.

This clonotype was seen only a few times. The CDR3 nucleotides are TGTGCCACCAGTGATCCGATCATGGATGAGCAGTTCTTC. It is translated as CATSDPIMDEQFF. The chain employs TRBV24-1 and TRBJ2-1; D is unclear. Germline V lookup: CDR1 KGHDR, CDR2 SFDVKD. The V end was cut by 3 bases, the J end by 8 bases, with 10 bases between. The CDR3 contains 13 residues.

This clonotype was seen at least ten times. The rearrangement joins TRBV27 to TRBJ2-5; D is uncertain. The CDR3 contains 11 residues. CDR1 is MNHEY and CDR2 is SMNVEV in the germline V gene (reference sequence). The V end lost 8 bases, the J end lost 5 bases, and 9 bases lay between the germline ends. The CDR3 coding sequence is TGTGCCAGCTCCTTTAGGGAGACCCAGTACTTC. It specifies CASSFRETQYF.

V and J are TRBV6-2 or TRBV6-3 and TRBJ1-5, with D uncertain. The V end lost 2 bases, the J end lost 0 bases, and 14 bases lay between the germline ends. The CDR3 contains 17 residues. The V gene's germline CDR1 is MNHEY and CDR2 SVGEGT. CDR3 DNA: TGTGCCAGCAGTTACGACTTTTATGCTAATAGCAATCAGCCCCAGCATTTT. Amino acid sequence: CASSYDFYANSNQPQHF.

This clonotype was observed a few times. The CDR3 spells CASSLEKLGWRQGYEKLFF. In DNA form, the CDR3 reads TGTGCCAGCAGCTTAGAGAAGCTTGGGTGGAGGCAGGGATATGAAAAACTGTTTTTT. The V gene is TRBV7-8, the J gene TRBJ1-4, with TRBD1 as a possible D gene (5 bases). Between the trimmed V and J ends, which lost 1 base and 6 bases, there was a span of 24 bases. The CDR3 is made up of 19 amino acids. Germline CDR1 is SGHVS and CDR2 is FQNEAQ. The complete variable domain, with remaining parts taken from reference TRBV7-8 and TRBJ1-4, reads GAGVSQSPRYKVAKRGQDVALRCDPISGHVSLFWYQQALGQGPEFLTYFQNEAQLDKSGLPSDRFFAERPEGSVSTLKIQRTQQEDSAVYLCASSLEKLGWRQGYEKLFFGSGTQLSVL.

This clonotype was seen ten or more times. J is TRBJ1-6 and V is TRBV12-3 or TRBV12-4; D is unclear. Deletions cut 0 bases from V and 9 bases from J, with 6 bases between. This CDR3 is built from 13 residues. CDR3 DNA sequence: TGTGCCAGCAGTTTAGCGGGAGGTTCACCCCTCCACTTT. It encodes CASSLAGGSPLHF.